This TCR beta chain was found in a study of OX40 agonist ivuxolimab in advanced cancers. With 3 bases clipped from V and 5 bases from J, the junction kept 2 bases outside the gene matches. Germline values: CDR1 MNHEY, CDR2 SMNVEV (reference sequence). CDR3 length: 14 amino acids. The assay was immunoSEQ multiplex PCR, and TCRdb's table has in-frame clones only and misses some. The repertoire holds roughly 10,000 clones, with approximately 91% as singletons. The sequenced sample was CD4+ or CD8+ T cells sorted from blood, obtained in a trial of the OX40 agonist ivuxolimab. V gene TRBV27 combines with J gene TRBJ2-2; the match to TRBD1 covers 8 bases. The TCR originated in an adult with an advanced solid tumor such as melanoma, head and neck, liver or kidney cancer. The CDR3 loop reads CASSFRGLTGELFF. The CDR3 nucleotides read TGTGCCAGCAGTTTCAGGGGGCTTACCGGGGAGCTGTTTTTT.